These 14 T cell receptor beta chains were sequenced from one sample in a study of OX40 agonist ivuxolimab in advanced cancers. Clones were sequenced by immunoSEQ multiplex PCR, and TCRdb holds only the in-frame ones, with some missing. The table shows more than 70,000 clones, with almost 85% occurring only once. Here the sequenced sample was CD4+ or CD8+ T cells sorted from blood, taken in a trial of the OX40 agonist ivuxolimab. The source of these receptors is an adult with an advanced solid tumor such as melanoma, head and neck, liver or kidney cancer.

The chain carries TRBV2 and TRBJ1-5, with TRBD1 identical over 7 bases. V was pared by 4 bases and J by 8 bases, with 11 bases of the junction left unmatched. The CDR3 is 15 amino acids. The germline CDR1 and CDR2 sequences are SNHLY and FYNNEI. CDR3 sequence (DNA): TGTGCCAGCAGTGTAGGACAGGCTCAGGGGGAGCCCCAGCATTTT. The encoded protein is CASSVGQAQGEPQHF.

V and J are TRBV29-1 and TRBJ1-1; 10 bases align to TRBD1. The CDR3 loop spans 16 amino acids. Germline trimming cut 3 bases from V and 6 bases from J; bases unmatched to any gene: 13. From germline, CDR1 is SQVTM and CDR2 ANQGSEA. CDR3 sequence (DNA): TGCAGCGTTGAGAGGGGAGCGGGACAGGGGTCCCCTGAAGCTTTCTTT. Translated: CSVERGAGQGSPEAFF.

The chain employs TRBV6-1 and TRBJ2-1; a possible D gene is TRBD1 (6 bases). Trimming cost V 6 bases and J 4 bases, with 16 bases left between them. This CDR3 has 15 residues. Germline V CDR1 and CDR2: MNHNS, SASEGT. For the CDR3, the DNA is TGTGCCAGCAGCCGCGGACAGAGCCTTTACAATGAGCAGTTCTTC. Translated, it gives CASSRGQSLYNEQFF.

J is TRBJ2-3 and V is TRBV30; 9 positions agree with TRBD2. Germline V CDR1 and CDR2: GTSNPN, SVGIG (reference sequence). This CDR3 region has 17 residues. J gave up 3 bases and V 0 bases, and 10 bases lay outside the gene matches. CDR3 sequence (DNA): TGTGCCTGGAGTGTAGGCGGGGGGGGCATGGGGACAGATACGCAGTATTTT. Translated: CAWSVGGGGMGTDTQYF.

The rearrangement links TRBV28 to TRBJ2-6; no definite D call. The CDR3 is 14 residues long. The ends were cut back, 7 bases at V and 2 bases at J, with 9 bases in the middle. Germline loops: CDR1 MDHEN, CDR2 SYDVKM. CDR3 protein: CASKWSPGANVLTF. The CDR3 DNA sequence: TGTGCCAGCAAATGGAGCCCTGGGGCCAACGTCCTGACTTTC. The full variable domain, in which reference TRBV28 and TRBJ2-6 provide the parts outside the CDR3, is DVKVTQSSRYLVKRTGEKVFLECVQDMDHENMFWYRQDPGLGLRLIYFSYDVKMKEKGDIPEGYSVSREKKERFSLILESASTNQTSMYLCASKWSPGANVLTFGAGSRLTVL.

The V and J genes are TRBV19 and TRBJ2-7, with 9 bases that match TRBD1. This CDR3 spans 14 amino acids. V trimming: 6 bases; J trimming: 5 bases; junction bases outside the gene matches: 8. Germline CDR1 and CDR2: LNHDA and SQIVND (reference sequence). CDR3 sequence: CASRKQGARDEQYF. The CDR3 DNA sequence: TGTGCCAGTAGAAAACAGGGGGCTCGCGACGAGCAGTACTTC.

The V gene is TRBV15, the J gene TRBJ1-2; D gene ambiguous. Germline assignment: CDR1 LNHNV and CDR2 YYDKDF (reference sequence). This CDR3 is built from 17 residues. V was clipped by 0 bases and J by 5 bases, with 19 bases between them. CDR3 amino acids: CATSRDGNPLGGYGYTF. The CDR3, as DNA: TGTGCCACCAGCAGAGACGGAAATCCCCTGGGTGGATATGGCTACACCTTC.

The chain is built from TRBV28 and TRBJ1-6; weak D call: TRBD1 (5 bases). This CDR3 has 10 amino acids. V was pared by 3 bases and J by 19 bases, with 10 bases between. Looked up from germline, CDR1 is MDHEN and CDR2 is SYDVKM. CDR3 nucleotide sequence: TGTGCCAGCAGTTTTGGGGACCTTCACTTT. Amino acid sequence: CASSFGDLHF.

The V gene is TRBV12-2, the J gene TRBJ1-5; the tabulated D call, TRBD1, remains unverified against the DNA. TRBV12-2 is assigned pseudogene status. The CDR3 covers 15 residues. The CDR3 reads CASRPGTGRRGAQHF. In nucleotides, the CDR3 is TGTGCAAGTCGCCCCGGGACAGGGAGAAGGGGGGCCCAGCATTTT.

The chain is built from TRBV7-9 and TRBJ2-1; 8 bases align to TRBD2. The germline gives CDR1 SEHNR, CDR2 FQNEAQ (reference sequence). Germline trimming cut 1 base from V and 6 bases from J; bases unmatched to any gene: 14. The CDR3 totals 18 residues. The CDR3 protein is CASSLGLAGPLTLNEQFF. The CDR3, as DNA: TGTGCCAGCAGCTTAGGGCTAGCGGGCCCACTCACTCTCAATGAGCAGTTCTTC.

This sequence joins TRBV18 and TRBJ2-2, with a possible D match to TRBD2 (5 bases). This CDR3 has 13 residues. Germline assignment: CDR1 KGHSH and CDR2 LQKENI. V was pared by 3 bases and J by 5 bases, with 7 bases between. The CDR3 is CASSPRETGELFF. DNA for the CDR3: TGTGCCAGCTCACCGAGGGAAACCGGGGAGCTGTTTTTT.

The V and J genes are TRBV5-5 and TRBJ1-6; TRBD1 agrees at 7 bases. The CDR3 sequence is 15 residues long. V was clipped by 4 bases and J by 5 bases; unmatched bases: 6. Germline assignment: CDR1 SGHKS and CDR2 YYEKEE (reference sequence). CDR3 amino acids: CASSLRGTDNSPLHF. Here the CDR3 DNA reads TGTGCCAGCAGCCTACGCGGGACAGATAATTCACCCCTCCACTTT.

This clone was recorded only once. The V and J genes are TRBV10-3 and TRBJ2-5, with 13 positions matching TRBD2. The CDR3 is made up of 18 amino acids. CDR1 is ENHRY, CDR2 SYGVKD, per germline. Germline trimming cut 0 bases from V and 2 bases from J; bases unmatched to any gene: 6. CDR3 sequence: CAISESAPGLAGQETQYF. CDR3 in DNA: TGTGCCATCAGTGAGTCAGCGCCGGGACTAGCGGGGCAAGAGACCCAGTACTTC.

The CDR3 DNA reads as TGTGCCAGCAGTTACCGGGGGGCCTACGAGCAGTACTTC. This codes for CASSYRGAYEQYF. This chain connects TRBV6-6 to TRBJ2-7; 7 bases are a match to TRBD2. J was trimmed by 2 bases and V by 2 bases; bases with no gene match: 0. This CDR3 contains 13 residues. Germline loops: CDR1 MNHNY, CDR2 SVGAGI (reference sequence).